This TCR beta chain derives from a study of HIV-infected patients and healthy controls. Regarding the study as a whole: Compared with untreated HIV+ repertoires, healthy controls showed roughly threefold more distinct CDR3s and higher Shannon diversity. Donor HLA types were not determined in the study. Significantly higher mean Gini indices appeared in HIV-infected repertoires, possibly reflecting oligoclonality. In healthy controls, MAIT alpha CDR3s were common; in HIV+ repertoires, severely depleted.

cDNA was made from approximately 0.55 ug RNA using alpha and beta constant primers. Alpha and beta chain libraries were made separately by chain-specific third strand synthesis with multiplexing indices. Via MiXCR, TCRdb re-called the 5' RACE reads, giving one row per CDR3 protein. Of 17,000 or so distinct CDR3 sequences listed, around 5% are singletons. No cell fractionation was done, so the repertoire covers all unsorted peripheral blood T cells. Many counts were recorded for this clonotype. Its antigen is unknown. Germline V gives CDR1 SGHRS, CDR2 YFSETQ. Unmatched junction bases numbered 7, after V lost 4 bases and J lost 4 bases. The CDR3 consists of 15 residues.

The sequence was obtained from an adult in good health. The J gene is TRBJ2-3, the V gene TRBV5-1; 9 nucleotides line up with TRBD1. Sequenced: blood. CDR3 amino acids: CASSRTGGRADTQYF. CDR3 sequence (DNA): TGCGCCAGCAGCAGAACAGGGGGCAGAGCAGATACGCAGTATTTT.